This paragraph covers one TCR beta chain sequence. Antigen specificity is unknown. The CDR3 is made up of 16 amino acids. V was pared by 10 bases and J by 3 bases, with 12 bases of the junction left unmatched. Germline loops: CDR1 SEHNR, CDR2 FQNEAQ (reference sequence). This specimen comes from a study of cytomegalovirus exposure and HLA in healthy donors. Vbeta (60) and Jbeta (13) primers were used in the PCR. Generated by immunoSEQ multiplex PCR, the TCRdb table keeps only in-frame clones and is missing some. The sample includes under 200,000 clones, about 75% of them seen just once. Study conclusions and caveats: Sequencing artifact likely explains a cluster of highly shared sequence variants.

The chain has TRBV7-9 and TRBJ2-2, with 9 bases fitting TRBD1. This sequence was found in a male donor in good health and CMV-seronegative. Sequenced sample: PBMCs. Written as DNA, the CDR3 is TGTGCCATCGCCCGGTTGGGGACAGGGTACACCGGGGAGCTGTTTTTT. This translates into CAIARLGTGYTGELFF.